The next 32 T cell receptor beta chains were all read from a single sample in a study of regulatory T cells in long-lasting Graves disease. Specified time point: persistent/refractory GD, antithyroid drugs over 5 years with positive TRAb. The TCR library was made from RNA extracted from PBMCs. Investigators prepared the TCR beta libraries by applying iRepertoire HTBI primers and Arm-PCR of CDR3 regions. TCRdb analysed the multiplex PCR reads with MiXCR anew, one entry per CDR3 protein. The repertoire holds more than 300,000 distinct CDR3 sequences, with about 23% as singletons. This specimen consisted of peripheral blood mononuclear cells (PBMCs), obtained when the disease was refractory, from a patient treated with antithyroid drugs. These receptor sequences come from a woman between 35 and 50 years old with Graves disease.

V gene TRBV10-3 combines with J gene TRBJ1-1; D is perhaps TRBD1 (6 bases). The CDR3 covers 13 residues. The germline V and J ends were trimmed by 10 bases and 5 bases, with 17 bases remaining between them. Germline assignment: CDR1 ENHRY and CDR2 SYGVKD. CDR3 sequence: CATQGGGQTEAFF. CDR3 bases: TGTGCCACCCAAGGAGGGGGGCAGACTGAAGCTTTCTTT.

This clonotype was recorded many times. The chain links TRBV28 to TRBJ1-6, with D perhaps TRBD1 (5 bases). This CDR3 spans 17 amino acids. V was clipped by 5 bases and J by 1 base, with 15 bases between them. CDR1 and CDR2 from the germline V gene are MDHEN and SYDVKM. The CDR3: CASSGAGRLSYNSPLHF. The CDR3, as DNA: TGTGCCAGCAGTGGGGCGGGACGGTTATCCTATAATTCACCCCTCCACTTT. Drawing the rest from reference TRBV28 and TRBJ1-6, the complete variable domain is DVKVTQSSRYLVKRTGEKVFLECVQDMDHENMFWYRQDPGLGLRLIYFSYDVKMKEKGDIPEGYSVSREKKERFSLILESASTNQTSMYLCASSGAGRLSYNSPLHFGNGTRLTVT.

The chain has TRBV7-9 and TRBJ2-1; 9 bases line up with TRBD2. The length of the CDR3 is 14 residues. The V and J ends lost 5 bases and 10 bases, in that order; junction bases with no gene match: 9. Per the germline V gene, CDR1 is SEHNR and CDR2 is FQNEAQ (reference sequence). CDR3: CASSVGLSGGEQFF. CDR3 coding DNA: TGTGCCAGCAGCGTAGGACTTAGCGGGGGAGAGCAGTTCTTC.

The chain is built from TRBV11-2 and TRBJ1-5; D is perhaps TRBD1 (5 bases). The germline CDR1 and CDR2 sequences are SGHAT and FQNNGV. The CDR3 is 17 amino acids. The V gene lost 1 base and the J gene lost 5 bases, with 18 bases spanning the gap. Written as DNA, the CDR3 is TGTGCCAGCAGCTTAGTGGTCAGGCAGGGTATTTATCAGCCCCAGCATTTT. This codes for CASSLVVRQGIYQPQHF.

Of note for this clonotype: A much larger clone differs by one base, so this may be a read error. The CDR3 spells CASSFPGTRYYEQYF. In DNA, the CDR3 is TGTGCCAGCAGCTTTCCCGGGACCCGATACTACGAGCAGTACTTC. The chain carries TRBV7-2 and TRBJ2-7; the D call may be TRBD1 or TRBD2 (5 bases each). The CDR3 runs 15 residues. The germline V and J ends were trimmed by 3 bases and 3 bases, with 15 bases remaining between them. Germline values: CDR1 SGHTA, CDR2 FQGNSA.

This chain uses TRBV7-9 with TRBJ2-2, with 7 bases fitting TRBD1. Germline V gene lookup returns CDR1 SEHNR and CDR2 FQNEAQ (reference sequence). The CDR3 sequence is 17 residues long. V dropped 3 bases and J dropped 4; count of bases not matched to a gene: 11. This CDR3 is CASSLALGGAGTGELFF. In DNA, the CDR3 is TGTGCCAGCAGCTTGGCTTTAGGGGGCGCCGGCACCGGGGAGCTGTTTTTT.

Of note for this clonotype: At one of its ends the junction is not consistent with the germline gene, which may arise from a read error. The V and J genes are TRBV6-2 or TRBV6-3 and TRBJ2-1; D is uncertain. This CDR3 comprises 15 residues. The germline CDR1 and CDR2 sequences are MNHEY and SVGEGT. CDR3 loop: CATSRYGSSYNEQFF. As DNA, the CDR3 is TGCGCCACCTCACGGTATGGTAGCTCCTACAATGAGCAGTTCTTC.

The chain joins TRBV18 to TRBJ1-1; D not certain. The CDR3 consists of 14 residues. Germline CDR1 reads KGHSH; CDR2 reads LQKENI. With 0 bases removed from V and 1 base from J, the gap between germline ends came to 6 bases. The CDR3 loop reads CASSPPPWNTEAFF. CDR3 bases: TGTGCCAGCTCACCACCCCCTTGGAACACTGAAGCTTTCTTT.

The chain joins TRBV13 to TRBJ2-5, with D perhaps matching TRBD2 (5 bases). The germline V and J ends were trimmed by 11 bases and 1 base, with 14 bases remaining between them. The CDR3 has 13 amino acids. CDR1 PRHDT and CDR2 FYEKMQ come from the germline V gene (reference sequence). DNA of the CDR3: TGTGCCTCCGGGAAGAGGCTCCAAGAGACCCAGTACTTC. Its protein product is CASGKRLQETQYF.

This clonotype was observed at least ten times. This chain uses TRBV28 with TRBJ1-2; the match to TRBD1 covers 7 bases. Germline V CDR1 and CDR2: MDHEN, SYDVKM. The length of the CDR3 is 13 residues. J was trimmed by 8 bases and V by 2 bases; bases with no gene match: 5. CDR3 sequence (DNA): TGTGCCAGCAGTTTAAAGGGGGCTCTCGGCTACACCTTC. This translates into CASSLKGALGYTF.

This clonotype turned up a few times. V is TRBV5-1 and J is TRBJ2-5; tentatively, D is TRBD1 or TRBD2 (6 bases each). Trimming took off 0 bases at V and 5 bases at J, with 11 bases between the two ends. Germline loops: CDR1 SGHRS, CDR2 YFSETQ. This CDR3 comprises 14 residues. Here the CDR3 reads CASSLDTGAETQYF. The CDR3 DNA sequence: TGCGCCAGCAGCTTGGACACGGGGGCCGAGACCCAGTACTTC.

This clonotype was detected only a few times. The CDR3 loop reads CASRGAHEKLFF. The CDR3 DNA follows: TGTGCCAGCAGAGGGGCGCATGAAAAACTGTTTTTT. This sequence joins TRBV2 and TRBJ1-4; a weak D match, TRBD1 (5 bases). With 6 bases removed from V and 6 bases from J, the gap between germline ends came to 8 bases. Germline V gene data show CDR1 as SNHLY and CDR2 as FYNNEI. There are 12 residues in the CDR3. The full variable domain, rest sourced from reference TRBV2 and TRBJ1-4, is EPEVTQTPSHQVTQMGQEVILRCVPISNHLYFYWYRQILGQKVEFLVSFYNNEISEKSEIFDDQFSVERPDGSNFTLKIRSTKLEDSAMYFCASRGAHEKLFFGSGTQLSVL.

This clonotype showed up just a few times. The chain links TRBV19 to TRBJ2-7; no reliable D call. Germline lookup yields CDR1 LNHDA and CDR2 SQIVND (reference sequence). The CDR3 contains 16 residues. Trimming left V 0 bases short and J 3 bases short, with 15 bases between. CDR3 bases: TGTGCCAGTAGTATAGATAATTTCGGCCAGATCTACGAGCAGTACTTC. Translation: CASSIDNFGQIYEQYF.

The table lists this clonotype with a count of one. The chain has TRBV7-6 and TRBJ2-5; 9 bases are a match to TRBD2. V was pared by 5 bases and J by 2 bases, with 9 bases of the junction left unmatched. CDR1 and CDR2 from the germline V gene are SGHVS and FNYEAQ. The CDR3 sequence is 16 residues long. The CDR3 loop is CASSAFSSGNQETQYF. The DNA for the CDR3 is TGTGCCAGCAGCGCCTTTTCTAGCGGGAATCAAGAGACCCAGTACTTC.

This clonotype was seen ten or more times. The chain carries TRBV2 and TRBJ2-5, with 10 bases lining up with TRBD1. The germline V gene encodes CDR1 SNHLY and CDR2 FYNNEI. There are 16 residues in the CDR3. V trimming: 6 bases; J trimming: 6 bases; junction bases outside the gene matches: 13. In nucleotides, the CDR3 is TGTGCCAGCAGCCAAATGGAGGACAGGGGGGAACAGACCCAGTACTTC. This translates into CASSQMEDRGEQTQYF.

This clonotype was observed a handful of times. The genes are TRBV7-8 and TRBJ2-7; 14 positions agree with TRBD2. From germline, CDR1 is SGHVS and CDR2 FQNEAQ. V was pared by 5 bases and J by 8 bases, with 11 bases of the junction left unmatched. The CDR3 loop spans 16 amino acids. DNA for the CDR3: TGTGCCAGCAGCAACAGACTAGCGGGAGGGAAAACGCAGCAGTACTTC. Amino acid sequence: CASSNRLAGGKTQQYF.

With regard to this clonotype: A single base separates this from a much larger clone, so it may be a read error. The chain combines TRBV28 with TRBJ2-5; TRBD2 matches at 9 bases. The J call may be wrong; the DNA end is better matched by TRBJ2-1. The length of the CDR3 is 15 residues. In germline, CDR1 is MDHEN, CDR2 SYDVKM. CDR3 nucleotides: TGTGCCAACAGTTTCGTTGCGGGAGGGCCGGATGAGCAGTTCTTC. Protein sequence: CANSFVAGGPDEQFF.

The CDR3, as DNA: TGTGCCAGCAGTCGTAGCGGGAGAACCTACAATGAGCAGTTCTTC. This codes for CASSRSGRTYNEQFF. The chain uses TRBV28 and TRBJ2-1; 9 bases match TRBD2. The junction had 4 bases not matched to a gene; V was cut back by 5 bases and J by 2 bases. CDR3 size: 15 residues. CDR1 MDHEN and CDR2 SYDVKM come from the germline V gene. The full variable domain, its missing parts supplied by reference TRBV28 and TRBJ2-1, is DVKVTQSSRYLVKRTGEKVFLECVQDMDHENMFWYRQDPGLGLRLIYFSYDVKMKEKGDIPEGYSVSREKKERFSLILESASTNQTSMYLCASSRSGRTYNEQFFGPGTRLTVL.

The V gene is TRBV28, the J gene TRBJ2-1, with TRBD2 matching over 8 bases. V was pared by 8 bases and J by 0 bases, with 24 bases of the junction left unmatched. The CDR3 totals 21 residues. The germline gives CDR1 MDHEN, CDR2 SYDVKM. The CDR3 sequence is CASGRSLWREVQYSSYNEQFF. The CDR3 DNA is TGTGCCAGCGGTCGTTCGCTATGGCGGGAGGTCCAATACAGCTCCTACAATGAGCAGTTCTTC.

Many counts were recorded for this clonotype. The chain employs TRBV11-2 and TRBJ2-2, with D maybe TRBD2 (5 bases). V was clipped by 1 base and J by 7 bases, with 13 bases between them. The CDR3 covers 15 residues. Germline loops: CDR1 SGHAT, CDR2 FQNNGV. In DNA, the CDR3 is TGTGCCAGCAGCTTAGCACTTGGGGAGATCGGGGAGCTGTTTTTT. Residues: CASSLALGEIGELFF.

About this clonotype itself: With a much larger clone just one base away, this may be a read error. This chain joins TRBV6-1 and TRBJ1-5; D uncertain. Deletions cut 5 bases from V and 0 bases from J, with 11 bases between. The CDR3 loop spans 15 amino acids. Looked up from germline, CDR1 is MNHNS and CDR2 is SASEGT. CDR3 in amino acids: CASSPNSHSNQPQHF. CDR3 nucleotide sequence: TGTGCCAGCAGTCCCAACAGTCATAGCAATCAGCCCCAGCATTTT.

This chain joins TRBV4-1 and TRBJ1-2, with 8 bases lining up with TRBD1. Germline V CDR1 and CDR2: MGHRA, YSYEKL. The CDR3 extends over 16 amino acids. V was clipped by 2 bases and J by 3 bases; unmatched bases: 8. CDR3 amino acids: CASSQPTRGRDYGYTF. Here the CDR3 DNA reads TGCGCCAGCAGCCAACCAACCAGGGGGCGCGACTATGGCTACACCTTC.

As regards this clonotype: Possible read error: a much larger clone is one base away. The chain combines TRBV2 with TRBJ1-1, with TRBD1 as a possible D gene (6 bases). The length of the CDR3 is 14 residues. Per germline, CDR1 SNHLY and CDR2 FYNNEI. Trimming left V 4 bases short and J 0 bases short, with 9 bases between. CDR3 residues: CASSVEGVNTEAFF. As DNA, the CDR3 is TGTGCCAGCAGTGTGGAGGGGGTGAACACTGAAGCTTTCTTT.

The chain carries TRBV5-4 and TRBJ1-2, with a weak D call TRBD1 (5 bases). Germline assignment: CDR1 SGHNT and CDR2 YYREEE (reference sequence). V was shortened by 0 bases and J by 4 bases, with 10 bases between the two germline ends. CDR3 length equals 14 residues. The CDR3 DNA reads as TGTGCCAGCAGCTTGGGCCAGGGCATCTATGGCTACACCTTC. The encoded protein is CASSLGQGIYGYTF.

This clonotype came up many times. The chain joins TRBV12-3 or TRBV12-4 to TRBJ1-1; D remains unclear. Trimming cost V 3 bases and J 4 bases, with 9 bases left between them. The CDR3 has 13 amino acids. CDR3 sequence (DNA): TGTGCCAGCAGTTTGATGAGGGCCACTGAAGCTTTCTTT. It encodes CASSLMRATEAFF.

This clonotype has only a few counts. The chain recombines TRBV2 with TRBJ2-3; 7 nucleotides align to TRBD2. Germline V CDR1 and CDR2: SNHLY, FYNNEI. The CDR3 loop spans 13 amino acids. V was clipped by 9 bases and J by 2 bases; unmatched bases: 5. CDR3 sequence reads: CARKRGNTDTQYF. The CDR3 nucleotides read TGTGCCAGAAAGCGGGGTAACACAGATACGCAGTATTTT.

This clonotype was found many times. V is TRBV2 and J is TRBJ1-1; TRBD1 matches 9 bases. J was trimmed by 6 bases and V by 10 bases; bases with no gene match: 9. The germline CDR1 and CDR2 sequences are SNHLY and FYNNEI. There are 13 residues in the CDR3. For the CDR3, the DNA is TGTGCCACATCCCGGGACAGGGACGCTGAAGCTTTCTTT. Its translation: CATSRDRDAEAFF.

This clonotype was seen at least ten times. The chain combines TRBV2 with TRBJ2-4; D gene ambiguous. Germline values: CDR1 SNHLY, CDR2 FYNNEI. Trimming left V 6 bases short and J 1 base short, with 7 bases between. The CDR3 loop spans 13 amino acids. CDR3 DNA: TGTGCCAGCAGGGGCCAGGCCAAAAACATTCAGTACTTC. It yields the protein CASRGQAKNIQYF.

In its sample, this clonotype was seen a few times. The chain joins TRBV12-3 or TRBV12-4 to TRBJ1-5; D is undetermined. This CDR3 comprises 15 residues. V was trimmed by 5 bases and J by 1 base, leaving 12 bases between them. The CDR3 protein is CASSVIGKSNQPQHF. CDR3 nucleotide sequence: TGTGCCAGCAGTGTAATCGGGAAGAGCAATCAGCCCCAGCATTTT.

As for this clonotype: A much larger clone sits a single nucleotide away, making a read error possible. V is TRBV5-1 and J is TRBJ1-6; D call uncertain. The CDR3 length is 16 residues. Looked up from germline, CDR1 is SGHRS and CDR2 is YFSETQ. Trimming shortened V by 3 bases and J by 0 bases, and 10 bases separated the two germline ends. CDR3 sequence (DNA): TGCGCCAGCAGCTCTGAACGGATCTCCTATAATTCACCCCTCCACTTT. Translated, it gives CASSSERISYNSPLHF.

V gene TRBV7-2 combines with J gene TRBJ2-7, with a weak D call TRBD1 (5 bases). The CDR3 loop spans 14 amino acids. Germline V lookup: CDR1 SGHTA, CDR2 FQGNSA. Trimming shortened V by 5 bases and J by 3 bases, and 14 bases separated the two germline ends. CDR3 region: CASSTLQGYYEQYF. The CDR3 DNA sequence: TGTGCCAGCAGCACCCTCCAGGGCTACTACGAGCAGTACTTC.

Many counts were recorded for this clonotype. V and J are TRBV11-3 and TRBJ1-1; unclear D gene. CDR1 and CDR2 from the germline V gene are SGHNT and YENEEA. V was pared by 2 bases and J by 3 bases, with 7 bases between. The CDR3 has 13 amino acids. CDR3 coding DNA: TGTGCCAGCAGCTTAAGTCAGGACACTGAAGCTTTCTTT. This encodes CASSLSQDTEAFF.